The rows below give T cell receptor beta chains drawn from one sample of a study of neurological immune-mediated disorders. Each CDR3 protein gets one entry after TCRdb re-called the 5' RACE reads with MiXCR. The profile shows about 71,000 distinct CDR3 sequences, roughly 4.3% of them singletons. The sequencing sample was made of PBMCs. Receptors were obtained from a man aged 25 to 40 with multiple sclerosis. Both conserved end residues are part of each CDR3. Each record gives: J gene, V gene, CDR3 protein.

TRBJ1-1,TRBV5-6,CASSYFRLRKNTEAFF
TRBJ1-1,TRBV12-5,CASGLVWGFLAFF
TRBJ2-1,TRBV29-1,CSADRGVGNEQFF
TRBJ2-5,TRBV5-1,CASSATTGATQYF
TRBJ2-2,TRBV10-2,CASSWGGTGELFF
TRBJ2-1,TRBV29-1,CSGLAVSYNEQFF
TRBJ1-1,TRBV20-1,CSARDRSTEAFF
TRBJ1-1,TRBV10-3,CAISEKDVGGVTEAFF
TRBJ2-3,TRBV5-1,CASRKASGVSTDTQYF
TRBJ2-3,TRBV5-8,CASAGLLTDTQYF
TRBJ2-3,TRBV20-1,CSARFRTSGGTDTQYF
TRBJ1-2,TRBV5-1,CASSISGQGYGYTF